This T cell receptor beta chain was sequenced during a study of CD8+ T cells in alopecia areata. Findings and caveats of the study: Patients displayed less clarity in TCR sharing than mice, a finding possibly related to HLA.

The researchers isolated CD4+ and CD8+ T cells from PBMCs by sorting. A note on this clone: Its antigen is not identified.

There are 17 residues in the CDR3. The V segment lost 4 bases and the J segment 5 bases; nucleotides outside the gene matches: 12. Per the germline V gene, CDR1 is SGHVS and CDR2 is FQNEAQ. Reverse transcribed after extraction, RNA yielded cDNA as the sequencing template. Libraries were prepared by immunoSEQ multiplex PCR; TCRdb keeps only in-frame clonotypes and omits some of them. The data contain under 250,000 clones, 57% of them singletons. The sequences come from CD4+ T cells sorted from blood, collected at week 0. The genes are TRBV7-8 and TRBJ2-1; 9 bases agree with TRBD1. This receptor was identified in a human donor with alopecia areata. The CDR3 loop reads CASSSRLRQGEDNEQFF. DNA of the CDR3: TGTGCCAGCAGCTCGCGATTACGACAGGGGGAGGACAATGAGCAGTTCTTC.